This T cell receptor beta chain derives from a study of a mutant IDH1 vaccine in newly diagnosed glioma (dated by TCRdb to the early 2020s). In terms of the full investigation: Across visits V03 through V10, patients got a total of eight vaccinations, given in weeks 1, 3, 5, 7, 11, 15, 19 and 23. Vaccination started 4-6 weeks after radiotherapy alone, or was given together with temozolomide cycles in the groups whose treatment included chemotherapy. The roughly 34 treated patients were roughly 60% male and about 40% female, with a mean age of approximately 40 years. Before enrollment, patients had received standard therapy of radiotherapy alone, temozolomide alone, or radiochemotherapy with temozolomide; most received the combination. Six visits were used for peripheral blood collection: V03 (baseline), V05, V07, V10, V12 and V13. Longitudinal TCRB deep sequencing was performed for about two dozen treated patients wherever samples were available for exploratory analyses.

Looking up the germline V gene yields CDR1 MDHEN and CDR2 SYDVKM. Trimming removed 4 bases from V and 1 base from J, leaving 11 bases between the germline ends. From cysteine to phenylalanine, the CDR3 is 14 amino acids long. Just CDR3 DNA is preserved here, 42 bases in frame from base 1. The library was prepared using the immunoSEQ multiplex PCR assay. Rearranged TCR beta chain sequences were amplified with the hsTCRB Kit following the manufacturer's protocol. Sequencing of TCRB libraries was carried out on an Illumina MiSeq. Regarding the original processing steps: The kit vendor's proprietary platform handled demultiplexing, trimming and gene mapping. TCRdb's version of the immuneACCESS table is confined to in-frame rearrangements and falls short of the full clone set. An unresolved V gene accounts for under half of the shortfall where checked; the remainder is of unknown origin. The V and J calls and clone size are taken from that table; D and trimming were inferred from the DNA. Counted in this sample were around 130,000 clones; around 80% of them appeared once. 5.5% of the sample rests with the top ten.

As for this clone: No cognate antigen has been identified for it. The record has no base qualities; no much larger clone is one base away.

Sample time point, as interpreted from the label and publication: week 11, during vaccination. A 20-mer mutant IDH1 peptide at 300 micrograms in Montanide made up each vaccine dose, which was injected subcutaneously together with topical imiquimod. Newly diagnosed WHO grade 3 or 4 IDH1-mutant astrocytomas showing loss of nuclear ATRX were present in the donors. The samples were drawn from NOA16, a multicentre, single-arm, open-label phase I trial in Germany that tested a mutant IDH1 peptide vaccine in humans for the first time. The DNeasy Blood and Tissue Kit was used to extract genomic DNA from EDTA blood for TCRB sequencing. The paper's findings and limits, for the study overall: Vaccine-induced immune responses across multiple MHC alleles were detected in approximately 94% of patients. Pseudoprogression appeared unrelated to alterations in the top peripheral T cell clonotypes detected by TCRB sequencing. Selection of PBMC samples for TCRB deep sequencing was based on availability. According to the authors, sample limitations meant that analyses of patient blood samples could not be reproduced.

The specimen was PBMCs, collected from a glioma patient whose treatment included an IDH1 peptide vaccine. Recombination linked TRBV28 to TRBJ2-7; the D gene is unclear. The clonotype comes from a man aged 40-49 years with glioma. In nucleotides, the sequence is TGTGCCAGCAGTTACGGTAGCTTTTCCTACGAGCAGTACTTC. Its amino acids are CASSYGSFSYEQYF.